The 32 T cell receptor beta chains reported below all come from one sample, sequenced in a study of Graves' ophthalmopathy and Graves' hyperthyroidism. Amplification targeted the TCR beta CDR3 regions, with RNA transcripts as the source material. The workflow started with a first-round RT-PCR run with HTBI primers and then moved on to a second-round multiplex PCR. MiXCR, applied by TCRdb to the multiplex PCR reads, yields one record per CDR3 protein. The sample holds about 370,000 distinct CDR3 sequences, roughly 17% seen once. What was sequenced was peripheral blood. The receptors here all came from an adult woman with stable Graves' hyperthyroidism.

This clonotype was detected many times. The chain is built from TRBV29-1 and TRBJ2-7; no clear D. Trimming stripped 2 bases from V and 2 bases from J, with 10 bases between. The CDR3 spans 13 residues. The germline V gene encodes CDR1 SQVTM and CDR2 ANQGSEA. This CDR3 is CSVELDNPYEQYF. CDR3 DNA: TGCAGCGTTGAATTAGACAACCCCTACGAGCAGTACTTC.

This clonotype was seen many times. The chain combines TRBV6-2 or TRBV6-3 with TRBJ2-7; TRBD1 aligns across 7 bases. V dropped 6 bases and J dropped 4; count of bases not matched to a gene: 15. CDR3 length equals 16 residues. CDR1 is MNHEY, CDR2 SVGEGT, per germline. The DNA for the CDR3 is TGTGCCAGCAGGCCCCGACAGGGCCTAAGGGAATACGAGCAGTACTTC. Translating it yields CASRPRQGLREYEQYF.

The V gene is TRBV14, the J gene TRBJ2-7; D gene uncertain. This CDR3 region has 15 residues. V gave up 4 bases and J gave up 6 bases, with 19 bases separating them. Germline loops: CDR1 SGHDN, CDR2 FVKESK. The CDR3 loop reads CASSLPWAPFSEQYF. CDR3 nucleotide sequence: TGTGCCAGCAGCCTACCCTGGGCCCCCTTCTCCGAGCAGTACTTC.

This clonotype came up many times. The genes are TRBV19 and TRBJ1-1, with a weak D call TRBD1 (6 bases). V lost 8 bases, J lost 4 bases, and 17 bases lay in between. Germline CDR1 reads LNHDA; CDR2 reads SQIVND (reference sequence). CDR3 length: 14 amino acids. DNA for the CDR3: TGTGCCAGTGTAGACAGGACCAAGCCCACTGAAGCTTTCTTT. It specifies CASVDRTKPTEAFF.

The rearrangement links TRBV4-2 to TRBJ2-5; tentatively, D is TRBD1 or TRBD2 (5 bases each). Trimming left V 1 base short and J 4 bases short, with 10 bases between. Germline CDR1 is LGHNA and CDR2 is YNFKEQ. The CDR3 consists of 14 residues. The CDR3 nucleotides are TGTGCCAGCAGCCAAGGCCGGGACCCAGAGACCCAGTACTTC. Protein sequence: CASSQGRDPETQYF.

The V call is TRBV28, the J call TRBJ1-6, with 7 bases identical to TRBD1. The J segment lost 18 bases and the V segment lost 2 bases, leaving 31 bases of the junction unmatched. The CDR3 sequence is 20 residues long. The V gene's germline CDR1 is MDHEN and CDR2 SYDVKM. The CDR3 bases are TGTGCCAGCAGTTTAGGTCGTGGTGTCAGGGGGGACTCCTATAATTCACCGCCCCACTTT. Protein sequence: CASSLGRGVRGDSYNSPPHF. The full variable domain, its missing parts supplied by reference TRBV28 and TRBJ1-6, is DVKVTQSSRYLVKRTGEKVFLECVQDMDHENMFWYRQDPGLGLRLIYFSYDVKMKEKGDIPEGYSVSREKKERFSLILESASTNQTSMYLCASSLGRGVRGDSYNSPPHFGNGTRLTVT.

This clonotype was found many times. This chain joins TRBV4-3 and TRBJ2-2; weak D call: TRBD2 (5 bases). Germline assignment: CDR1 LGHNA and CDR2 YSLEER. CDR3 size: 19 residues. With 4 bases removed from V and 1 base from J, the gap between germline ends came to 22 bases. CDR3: CASSPYLGGTPENTGELFF. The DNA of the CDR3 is TGCGCCAGCAGCCCTTACCTAGGAGGTACCCCTGAGAACACCGGGGAGCTGTTTTTT.

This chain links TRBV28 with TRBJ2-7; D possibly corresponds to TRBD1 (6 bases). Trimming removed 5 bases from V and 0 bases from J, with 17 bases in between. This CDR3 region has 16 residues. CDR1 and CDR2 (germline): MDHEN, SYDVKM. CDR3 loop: CASSLTSGTYSYEQYF. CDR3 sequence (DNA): TGTGCCAGCAGTCTTACGTCCGGGACATACTCCTACGAGCAGTACTTC. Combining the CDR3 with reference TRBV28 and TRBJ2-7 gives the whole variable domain DVKVTQSSRYLVKRTGEKVFLECVQDMDHENMFWYRQDPGLGLRLIYFSYDVKMKEKGDIPEGYSVSREKKERFSLILESASTNQTSMYLCASSLTSGTYSYEQYFGPGTRLTVT.

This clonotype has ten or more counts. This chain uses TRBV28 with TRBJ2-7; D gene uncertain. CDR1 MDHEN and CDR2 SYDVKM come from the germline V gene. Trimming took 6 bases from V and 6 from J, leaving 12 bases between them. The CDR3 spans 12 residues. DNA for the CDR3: TGTGCCAGCAGCAGAGCAGGTTTCGAGCAGTACTTC. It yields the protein CASSRAGFEQYF.

CDR3 region: CAWSVLQGRGGYTF. The DNA of the CDR3 is TGTGCCTGGAGTGTACTCCAGGGCAGAGGTGGCTACACCTTC. The chain carries TRBV30 and TRBJ1-2; D is perhaps TRBD1 (5 bases). V was pared by 0 bases and J by 7 bases, with 15 bases between. The CDR3 is 14 residues long. From germline, CDR1 is GTSNPN and CDR2 SVGIG (reference sequence).

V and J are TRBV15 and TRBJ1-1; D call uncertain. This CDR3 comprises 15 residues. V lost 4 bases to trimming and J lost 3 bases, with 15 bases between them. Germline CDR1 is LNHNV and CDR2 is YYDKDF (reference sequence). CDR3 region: CATSIRARADTEAFF. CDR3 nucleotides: TGTGCCACCAGCATAAGGGCCCGGGCAGACACTGAAGCTTTCTTT.

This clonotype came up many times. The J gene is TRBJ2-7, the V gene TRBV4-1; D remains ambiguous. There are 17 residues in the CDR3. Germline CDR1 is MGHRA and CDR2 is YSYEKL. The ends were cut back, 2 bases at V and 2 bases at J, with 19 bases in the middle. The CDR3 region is CASSQSADPSGPYEQYF. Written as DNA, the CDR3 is TGCGCCAGCAGCCAAAGTGCGGACCCCTCGGGCCCCTACGAGCAGTACTTC.

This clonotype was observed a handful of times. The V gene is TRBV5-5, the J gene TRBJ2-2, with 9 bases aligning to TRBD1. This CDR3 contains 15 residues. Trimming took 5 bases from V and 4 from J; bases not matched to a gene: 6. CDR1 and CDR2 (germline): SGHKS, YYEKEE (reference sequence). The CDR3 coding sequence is TGTGCCAGCAGATCCGGGACAGGGACCACCGGGGAGCTGTTTTTT. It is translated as CASRSGTGTTGELFF.

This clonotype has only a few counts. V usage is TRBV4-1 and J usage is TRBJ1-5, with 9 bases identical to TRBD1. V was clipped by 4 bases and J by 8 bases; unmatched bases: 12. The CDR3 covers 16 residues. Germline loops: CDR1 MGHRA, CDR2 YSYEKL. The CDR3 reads CASSPQGQGPMKPQHF. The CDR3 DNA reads TGCGCCAGCAGCCCGCAGGGACAGGGTCCGATGAAGCCCCAGCATTTT.

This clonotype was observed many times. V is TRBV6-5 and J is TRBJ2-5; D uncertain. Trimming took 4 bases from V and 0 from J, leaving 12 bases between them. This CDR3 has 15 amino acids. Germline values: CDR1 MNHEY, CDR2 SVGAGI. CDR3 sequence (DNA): TGTGCCAGCAGTTCGGACGCCTGGAACCAAGAGACCCAGTACTTC. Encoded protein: CASSSDAWNQETQYF.

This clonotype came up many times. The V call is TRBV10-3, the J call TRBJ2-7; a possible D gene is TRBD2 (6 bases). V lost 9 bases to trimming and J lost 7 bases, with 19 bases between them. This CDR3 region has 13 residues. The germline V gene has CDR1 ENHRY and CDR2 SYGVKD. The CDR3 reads CAIQETSGGEQYF. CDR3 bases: TGTGCCATTCAAGAGACCTCCGGAGGGGAGCAGTACTTC.

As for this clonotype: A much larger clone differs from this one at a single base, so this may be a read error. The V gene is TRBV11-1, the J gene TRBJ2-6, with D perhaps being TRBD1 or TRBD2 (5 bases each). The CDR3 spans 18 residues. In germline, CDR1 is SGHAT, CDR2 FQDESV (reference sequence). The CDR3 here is CASSPSRLNFSGAYVLTF. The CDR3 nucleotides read TGTGCCAGCAGCCCTAGTAGACTAAACTTCTCTGGGGCCTACGTCCTGACTTTC.

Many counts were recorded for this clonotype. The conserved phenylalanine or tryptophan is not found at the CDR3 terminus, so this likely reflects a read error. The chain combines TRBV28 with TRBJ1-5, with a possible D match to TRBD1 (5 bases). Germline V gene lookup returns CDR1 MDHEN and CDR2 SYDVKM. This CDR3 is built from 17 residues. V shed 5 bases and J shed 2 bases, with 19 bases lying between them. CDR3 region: CASSPTTGTWGNQPQHL. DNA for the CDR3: TGTGCCAGCAGTCCAACAACCGGGACGTGGGGCAATCAGCCCCAGCATCTT.

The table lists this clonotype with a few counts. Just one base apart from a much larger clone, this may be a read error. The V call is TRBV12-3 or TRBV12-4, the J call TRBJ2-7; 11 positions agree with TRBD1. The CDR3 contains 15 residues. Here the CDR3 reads CASSFQGQGGYEQHF. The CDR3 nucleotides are TGTGCCAGCAGTTTCCAGGGACAGGGGGGCTACGAGCAGCACTTC.

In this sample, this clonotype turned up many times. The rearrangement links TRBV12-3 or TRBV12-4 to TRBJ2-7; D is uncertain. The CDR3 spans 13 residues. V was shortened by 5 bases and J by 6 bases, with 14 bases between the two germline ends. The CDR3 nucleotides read TGTGCCAGCAGTGCGACACCCATGGGCGAGCAGTACTTC. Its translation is CASSATPMGEQYF.

In DNA, the CDR3 is TGTGCCAGCAGTTTTAGTGACCTTGACGAGCAGTACTTC. This gives the protein CASSFSDLDEQYF. The chain has TRBV12-3 or TRBV12-4 and TRBJ2-7; D unclear. The CDR3 has 13 amino acids. Trimming took off 3 bases at V and 5 bases at J, with 11 bases between the two ends.

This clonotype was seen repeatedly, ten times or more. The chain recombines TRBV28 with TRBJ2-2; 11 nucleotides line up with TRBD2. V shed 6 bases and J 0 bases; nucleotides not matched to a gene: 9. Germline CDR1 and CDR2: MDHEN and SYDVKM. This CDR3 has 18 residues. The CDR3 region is CASSPKTSGATNTGELFF. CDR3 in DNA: TGTGCCAGCAGCCCTAAGACTAGCGGGGCAACGAACACCGGGGAGCTGTTTTTT.

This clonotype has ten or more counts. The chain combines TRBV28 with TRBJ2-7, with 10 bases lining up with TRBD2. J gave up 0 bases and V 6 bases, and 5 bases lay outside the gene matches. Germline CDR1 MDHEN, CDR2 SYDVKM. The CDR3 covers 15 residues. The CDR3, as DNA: TGTGCCAGCAGAGAACTAGCGGGATTCTCCTACGAGCAGTACTTC. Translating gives CASRELAGFSYEQYF.

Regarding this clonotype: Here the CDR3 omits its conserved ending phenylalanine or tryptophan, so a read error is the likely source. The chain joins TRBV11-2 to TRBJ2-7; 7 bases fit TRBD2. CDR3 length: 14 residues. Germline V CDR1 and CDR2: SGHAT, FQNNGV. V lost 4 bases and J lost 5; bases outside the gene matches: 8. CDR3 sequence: CASSYLWGGDEQYL. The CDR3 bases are TGTGCCAGCAGCTACCTTTGGGGGGGGGACGAGCAGTACCTC.

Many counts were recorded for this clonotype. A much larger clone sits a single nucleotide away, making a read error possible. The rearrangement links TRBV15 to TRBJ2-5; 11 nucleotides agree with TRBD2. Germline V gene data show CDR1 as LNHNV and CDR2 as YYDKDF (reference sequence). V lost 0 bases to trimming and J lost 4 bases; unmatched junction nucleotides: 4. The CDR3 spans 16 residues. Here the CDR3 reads CATSREGLAARETQYF. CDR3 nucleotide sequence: TGTGCCACCAGCAGAGAGGGACTAGCGGCAAGAGAGACCCAGTACTTC.

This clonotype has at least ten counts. The CDR3 is CASSPFDRGRKDYGYTF. The CDR3 DNA is TGTGCCAGCAGCCCTTTTGATAGGGGCAGAAAGGACTATGGCTACACCTTC. The rearrangement joins TRBV12-3 or TRBV12-4 to TRBJ1-2; D perhaps matches TRBD1 (5 bases). There are 17 residues in the CDR3. V was clipped by 6 bases and J by 3 bases, with 23 bases between them.

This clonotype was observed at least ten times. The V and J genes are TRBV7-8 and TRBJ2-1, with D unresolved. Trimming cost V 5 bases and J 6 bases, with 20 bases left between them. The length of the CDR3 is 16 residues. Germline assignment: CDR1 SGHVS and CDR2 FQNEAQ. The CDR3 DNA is TGTGCCAGCAGCCCCCTTCGACCGGGCTGGATCAATGAGCAGTTCTTC. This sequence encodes CASSPLRPGWINEQFF. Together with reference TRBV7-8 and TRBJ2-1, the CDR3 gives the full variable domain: GAGVSQSPRYKVAKRGQDVALRCDPISGHVSLFWYQQALGQGPEFLTYFQNEAQLDKSGLPSDRFFAERPEGSVSTLKIQRTQQEDSAVYLCASSPLRPGWINEQFFGPGTRLTVL.

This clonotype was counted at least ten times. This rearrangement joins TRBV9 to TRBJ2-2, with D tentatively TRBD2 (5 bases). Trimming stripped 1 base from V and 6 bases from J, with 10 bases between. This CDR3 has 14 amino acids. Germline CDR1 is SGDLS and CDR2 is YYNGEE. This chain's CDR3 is CASSVFEEAGELFF. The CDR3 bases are TGTGCCAGCAGCGTATTCGAGGAGGCCGGGGAGCTGTTTTTT.

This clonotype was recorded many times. CDR3 nucleotide sequence: TGCAGTGCCAAAAGCGGGAGCAGCCAAAAAGAGACCCAGTACTTC. Protein sequence: CSAKSGSSQKETQYF. The J gene is TRBJ2-5, the V gene TRBV20-1; TRBD2 matches 8 bases. This CDR3 has 15 residues. Germline values: CDR1 DFQATT, CDR2 SNEGSKA (reference sequence). J lost 3 bases, V lost 6 bases, and 12 bases had no gene match.

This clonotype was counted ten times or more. CDR3 nucleotides: TGTGCCAGCAGTCACCAGACTAGCGGGGTATCCTACGAGCAGTACTTC. Translating gives CASSHQTSGVSYEQYF. The V gene is TRBV28, the J gene TRBJ2-7, with 11 bases matching TRBD2. The germline gives CDR1 MDHEN, CDR2 SYDVKM. CDR3 length: 16 residues. After removal of 5 bases from V and 1 base from J, the junction contained 7 bases not matched to a gene.

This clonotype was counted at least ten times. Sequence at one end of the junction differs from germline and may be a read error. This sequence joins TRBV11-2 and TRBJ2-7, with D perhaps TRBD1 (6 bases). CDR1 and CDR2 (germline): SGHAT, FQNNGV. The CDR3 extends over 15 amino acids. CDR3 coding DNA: TGTGCCAGCAGCTTAGTGAGGGGGACGGGCTACGAGCAGTACTTT. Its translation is CASSLVRGTGYEQYF.

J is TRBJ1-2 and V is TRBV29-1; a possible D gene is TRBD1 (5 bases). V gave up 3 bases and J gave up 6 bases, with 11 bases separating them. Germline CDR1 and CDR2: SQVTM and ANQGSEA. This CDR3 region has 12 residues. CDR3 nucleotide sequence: TGCAGCGTTGAGAGGGCAGGGCATGGCTACACCTTC. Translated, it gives CSVERAGHGYTF.